This entry describes one TCR beta chain. No antigen is known for it. Germline V gene lookup returns CDR1 SGHTA and CDR2 FQGTGA. The CDR3 has 14 amino acids. V was pared by 5 bases and J by 4 bases, with 11 bases between. The sample comes from a study of OX40 agonist ivuxolimab in advanced cancers. The study's findings and limits: At 0.1 to 3.0 mg/kg and by week 6, clonal expansion occurred in CD4+ and CD8+ blood T cells.

Here immunoSEQ multiplex PCR was the method, and the copy in TCRdb shows in-frame clones only, minus some. The table lists roughly 69,000 clones, about 90% of them singletons. The receptor was derived from an adult with an advanced solid tumor such as melanoma, head and neck, liver or kidney cancer. The J gene is TRBJ2-2, the V gene TRBV7-3; D might be TRBD2 (5 bases). Source: CD4+ or CD8+ T cells sorted from blood, taken in a trial of the OX40 agonist ivuxolimab. CDR3: CASSRIGVTGELFF. The DNA for the CDR3 is TGTGCCAGCAGCCGGATCGGGGTCACCGGGGAGCTGTTTTTT. Using reference TRBV7-3 and TRBJ2-2 for the parts outside the CDR3, the full variable domain is GAGVSQTPSNKVTEKGKYVELRCDPISGHTALYWYRQSLGQGPEFLIYFQGTGAADDSGLPNDRFFAVRPEGSVSTLKIQRTERGDSAVYLCASSRIGVTGELFFGEGSRLTVL.